This note documents a single T cell receptor (beta chain) sequence. This clonotype occurred a few times. Its specific antigen is unknown. A read error may account for a junction end that differs from germline. The sample comes from a study of response to subunit inactivated influenza vaccine (dated by TCRdb to 2016 to 2019). About the investigation overall: Deep quantitative profiling of the T cell receptor repertoire was used in the study to follow responses to a trivalent subunit inactivated influenza vaccine.

The investigation overall reported the following: The authors suggested that each seasonal influenza vaccination may recruit only a limited number of new T cells.

Library preparation employed RT-PCR. Sequencing was performed on an Illumina HiSeq 2500. In-frame beta chains were kept once TCRdb had trimmed the public reads at Q25 with fastp and called clones with MiXCR. For every CDR3 protein sequence, its rows merge into one entry that carries the most common genes and DNA. This sample is represented by about 780,000 distinct CDR3 sequences; around 20% of them were singletons. Approximately 10% of the sample is taken by the ten largest. This TCR derives from a man aged 50 to 59 who received an inactivated influenza vaccine. Donor details come from another sample of the same person, matched by shared clones. Specimen: PBMCs from blood, collected 5 to 6 days after vaccination.

The CDR3 sequence is CATSRVITDTQYF. In nucleotides, the sequence is TGTGCCACTAGCAGAGTGATCACAGATACGCAGTATTTT. This chain joins TRBV15 to TRBJ2-3, with an unclear D gene assignment. The CDR3 contains 13 residues, cysteine and phenylalanine counted. The read is trimmed to its CDR3 DNA, 39 bases read in frame from base 1. From the germline V gene (reference sequence), CDR1 is LNHNV and CDR2 is YYDKDF.